This TCR beta chain is from a study of blood T cell repertoires in COVID-19. The wider study: The United States, Italy and Spain provided the acute and convalescent COVID-19 samples. PBMCs, B-cell-depleted T cells, or T cells were the source of the cDNA or gDNA that made up the material.

As handled by the study authors: Estimates of nucleated cell counts were drawn from the amplification of reference gene primers. Assay: immunoSEQ multiplex PCR; the TCRdb copy retains only in-frame clones and omits some. For V, J and clone size, that table is used; D and trimming come from the DNA. Among some 170,000 clones listed, approximately 88% were seen once. V was clipped by 6 bases and J by 6 bases; unmatched bases: 10. Germline V gene lookup returns CDR1 LNHDA and CDR2 SQIVND (reference sequence). This CDR3 comprises 14 residues. This clone was recorded once. The Seattle patients joined while their infection was active and were tracked longitudinally afterward.

Sample: peripheral blood. The rearrangement links TRBV19 to TRBJ2-7, with TRBD1 identical over 8 bases. The sequence was collected from a woman aged 40-49 years with COVID-19, enrolled during active disease. The CDR3 DNA follows: TGTGCCAGTAGCCCCCGACAGGGGCTGGGCGAGCAGTACTTC. Translation: CASSPRQGLGEQYF.